This entry describes one T cell receptor (beta chain). The target of this receptor is not known. No base-level quality is on record; no much larger clone is a single base apart. Other DNA sequences within the sample encode an identical CDR3. The method was the immunoSEQ multiplex PCR assay. The multiplex PCR relied on a mix of 60 forward primers for TCR Vbeta segments and 13 reverse primers for TCR Jbeta segments. A multiplex PCR assay on genomic DNA amplified the CDR3 region of rearranged TCR beta genes. The Illumina HiSeq System was used to sequence the amplified TCR beta libraries as 87-base-pair reads. The study's processing was this. A later analysis tallied tens of millions of unique TCR beta chains across the approximately 670 repertoires, and about 10 million of those chains were shared by two or more donors. Raw reads were error-corrected and collapsed into unique sequences with a nearest-neighbor algorithm that merged closely related sequences to remove PCR and sequencing errors. To assign V, D and J gene segments, CDR3 sequences were aligned to IMGT reference sequences. Each retained sequence needed at least a six-nucleotide match to both a V gene segment and a J gene segment. A rearrangement counted as productive if the CDR3 had no stop codons and remained in frame with V and J, and every other rearrangement counted as non-productive. CDR3 was defined by IMGT convention, running from the second conserved V-encoded cysteine to the conserved J-encoded phenylalanine. The earlier analysis of about 590 of the donors excluded sequences that lacked an unambiguous match to a single V gene segment. In an earlier analysis of several hundred of the donors, a V segment was called functional when productive rearrangements were above 56.7%, and segregating when the standard deviation between donors exceeded 5%. A statistical classification framework was built to diagnose cytomegalovirus status from the catalog of TCR beta chain sequences. In a later analysis, TCR nucleotide sequences were compared against IMGT/GENE-DB human TR gene sequences so that V and J genes could be assigned. Using the TCRdist pipeline, a later analysis assigned CDR3 sequences along with most-parsimonious VDJ recombination scenarios. In a later analysis, each TCR beta chain was defined by its CDR3 amino acid sequence together with its V-gene family, and reads lacking a unique V-gene family were excluded. As a way to deal with suspected cross-contamination and a sequencing artifact, a later analysis dropped roughly 620 nucleotide sequences that were highly shared and had low generation probability. A later analysis calculated a clonal expansion index for each public chain from normalized within-repertoire ranks of inferred template counts. In a later analysis, generation probabilities were computed using a VDJ recombination model fitted to out-of-frame rearrangements, and the results were checked against IGoR. In a later analysis, hypergeometric tests were used to score TCR-TCR, TCR-HLA and TCR-CMV co-occurrence, with a repertoire-size bias correction applied to TCR pairs. False discovery rates were estimated in a later analysis by permuting HLA or CMV assignments 20 times. A later analysis grouped co-occurring TCRs with DBSCAN, adding TCRdist sequence similarity when clustering within HLA-allele-positive subsets. Co-occurrence clustering excluded repertoires with fewer than 30,000 or more than 120,000 public chains, plus five with anomalous nucleotide sharing. In its TCRdb copy, this immuneACCESS table keeps in-frame sequences only and misses some clones. Where compared with another copy, unresolved V genes explain less than half of these, and the others have no known cause. V and J calls and clone size follow that table, whereas D and trimming were derived from the DNA. Across this sample there are hundreds of thousands of clones, with roughly 82% seen only once. Of the sample, nearly 6% falls within the top ten clones.

This sample is part of a study of cytomegalovirus exposure and HLA in healthy donors (TCRdb year 2017). As for the study more broadly: An earlier analysis of about 530 of the donors reported under 300 Gb of sequence data and around 100 million unique TCR beta sequences obtained from about 170 million T cells. About 310 gigabases of sequencing data and approximately 85 million unique TCR sequences were included in an early release covering several hundred HLA-typed donors. Among the roughly 380 genotyped donors, 81% belonged to the genetic ancestry cluster associated with self-reported Caucasian donors. The aim of the study was to test whether cataloging public T cell receptors could identify signatures of past pathogen exposure. The study profiled the T cell repertoires of hundreds of subjects by immunosequencing and related them to cytomegalovirus serostatus. A separate validation cohort of approximately 120 different subjects was used in addition to the roughly 670-subject first cohort. High-throughput TCR immunosequencing, statistical association of individual TCRs with disease status, and machine learning were combined to predict cytomegalovirus infection status. A later analysis re-examined previously published TCR beta repertoires from 610 or so donors and added high-resolution HLA genotyping to investigate patterns of TCR occurrence. Rather than drawing on any new phenotypic data, the later analysis identified candidate immune exposures from TCR beta sequences and the way those sequences occurred across donors. An earlier analysis of fewer than 750 of the donors used high-throughput TCR beta sequencing to judge whether each TCR beta V gene segment behaved as functional or pseudogenic. Donor age, sex, ethnicity and CMV serostatus were compiled together with the repertoire data. A later genetic analysis took genome-wide SNP genotypes for about three fifths of the 666 donors and used that subset as a discovery cohort. Every repertoire in the discovery cohort had been generated on one and the same sequencing platform. HLA typing included class I and class II loci at four-digit resolution. The number of typed donors differed by locus: about 629-630 for A, B, C, DRB1 and DQB1; some 500 for DQA1; over 600 for DPA1; and around 490 for DPB1. Several DR-DQ haplotypes were handled as single units for association and clustering because linkage in the cohort was strong. Across about 380 genotyped donors of the cohort, an average of roughly 250,000 unique TCR beta nucleotide sequences per donor were sequenced, and approximately 17% of those sequences were non-productive. Findings and caveats that apply to the study as a whole: When HLA alleles, especially DR and DQ, strongly co-occurred, TCR associations were difficult to assign to individual alleles. Compared with the roughly 670-donor mean, donors in an Asian-associated ancestry cluster had fewer N-insertions in productive TCRs, according to a later genetic analysis. A further reported finding was that TCR beta sequences accurately predicted the HLA-A and HLA-B alleles for most subjects in the first cohort. Across donors, most TCR sequences were observed very rarely, whereas some public TCRs were present in many individuals. According to a later analysis, TCR association rates differed among HLA loci, with DRB1 alleles showing the most associated TCRs and HLA-C alleles showing the fewest. Specific HLA alleles were associated with some 15,000 TCR beta sequences at a false discovery rate of 0.05 in a later analysis. The only immune exposure information available for the cohort was CMV serostatus. In vitro tests confirmed that three of the cytomegalovirus-associated TCR beta chains recognize cytomegalovirus antigens. A later genetic analysis associated a missense DCLRE1C variant with V-gene and J-gene trimming of TCR beta chains, and an independent cohort replicated the association. Presence/absence analyses assumed roughly uniform sequencing depth across donors, an assumption that may not hold. Several of the top co-occurrence clusters appeared to be linked to parvovirus B19, influenza, CMV and Epstein-Barr virus, according to a later analysis. In both the original and validation cohorts, the classifier was reported to diagnose cytomegalovirus status with high specificity and sensitivity. Only TCR beta chains were sequenced in this cohort, and the absence of alpha or paired-chain data limited detectable features. The authors suggested that the approach could potentially be generalized to other disease states and immunological phenotypes. Linkage disequilibrium might explain the correlated functional status among segregating V segments, but an unknown experimental factor could not be excluded. In an earlier analysis of 587 of the donors, most TCR beta V segments were observed in productive rearrangements about 87% or about 30% of the time, broadly matching IMGT annotations. Because counts were too low, some 17 rarely observed V segments, including chromosome 9 orphons, were left out of the earlier analysis of 500 to 650 of the donors. Because HLA typing was missing for some donors at each locus, association tests included only the typed subset. According to a later analysis, most CMV-associated TCR beta chains appeared to be HLA-restricted, and the HLA associations seemed to be driven largely by CMV exposure. The sequencing pipeline was judged likely to have produced a cluster of highly shared sequence variants as a technical artifact. A total of about 180 TCR beta chains were listed by the study as associated with cytomegalovirus. Compared with equally common non-associated chains, HLA-associated TCR beta chains in a later analysis were more clonally expanded and had lower generation probabilities.

The cohort was made up of roughly 670 healthy bone marrow donors. At the time of sampling, every cohort member was nominally healthy, though immune exposures that went unrecorded were likely present. The donor was CMV seropositive and belonged to the group of 250 to 300 seropositive cohort members. A peripheral blood sample was collected from each donor, and TCR beta sequencing was performed on peripheral blood mononuclear cells. The Qiagen DNeasy Blood Extraction Kit was used to extract genomic DNA from the blood cell samples. Sequenced input: PBMCs. The TCR sequence derives from a man aged 40-49 years in good health and CMV-seropositive.

The bases are TGCGCCAGCAGCTTGGTTCAGGGCCACTACGAGCAGTACTTC. Its protein reads: CASSLVQGHYEQYF. This receptor chain uses TRBV5-1 and TRBJ2-7, and the D gene may be TRBD1, 5 bases matching. The CDR3, cysteine through phenylalanine, is 14 amino acids long. CDR3 DNA only is kept here, 42 bases in frame from base 1. The germline V gene provides CDR1 SGHRS and CDR2 YFSETQ. A distance of 10 bases separates the germline ends of V and J, which lose 0 bases and 3 bases respectively.